This T cell receptor beta chain is drawn from a study of blood T cell repertoires in COVID-19. Study background: PBMCs, B-cell-depleted T cells, or T cells provided the cDNA or gDNA that made up the material.

This CDR3 is built from 13 residues. Per germline, CDR1 MNHEY and CDR2 SVGAGI. The ends lost 6 bases at V and 6 bases at J; junction bases unmatched: 7. Individuals drawn from approximately 22 US areas were about 18 to 95 years old. Clinical history as reported by participants underpinned cohort assignment. All recovered Cohort 3 donors got two negative PCRs, got clearance, or saw symptom resolution. Sequencing was performed with immunoSEQ multiplex PCR; in TCRdb, only in-frame clones are kept and a portion is missing. The sample consists of about 130,000 clones, about 80% of them appearing once. The receptor was derived from a woman between 50 and 59 years old who had recovered from COVID-19. The specimen was PBMCs or T cells enriched from blood (not recorded which). V and J are TRBV6-5 and TRBJ1-2; 7 bases are shared with TRBD1. The CDR3 loop reads CASRATGLNGYTF. The CDR3 nucleotides are TGTGCCAGCAGAGCGACAGGGTTGAATGGCTACACCTTC.